The entry below gives a single T cell receptor (beta chain) sequence along with its context. What it binds is unknown. At one end the junction does not follow the germline gene, possibly because of a read error. The use of a sample-barcoded 5' primer and a J-beta primer mix characterized a second PCR of roughly 6 to 11 cycles. Through a template-switch adaptor with 12 random nucleotides, each cDNA molecule received a tag. CDR3-containing paired-end reads numbered at least 3 million in each sample. TCRdb reprocessed the 5' RACE reads via MiXCR and lists one record per CDR3 protein. The sample yields roughly 570,000 distinct CDR3 sequences, 25% to 30% seen once. This sample was included in a study of blood T cells in healthy people across ages. Points from the study as a whole: TCR beta diversity was tightly associated with the proportion of naive T cells. Diversity was higher, and naive CD4+ cells more numerous, in long-lived donors than in aged donors.

CDR1 SGHTA and CDR2 FQGNSA come from the germline V gene. CDR3 length: 14 residues. The clonotype comes from a woman between 65 and 79 years old in good health. The sample was blood. This chain uses TRBV7-2 with TRBJ2-1; no clear D. The CDR3 DNA reads as TGTGCCAGCAGCTTAGACCGGTTCGACAATGAGCAGCTCTTC. This encodes CASSLDRFDNEQLF.